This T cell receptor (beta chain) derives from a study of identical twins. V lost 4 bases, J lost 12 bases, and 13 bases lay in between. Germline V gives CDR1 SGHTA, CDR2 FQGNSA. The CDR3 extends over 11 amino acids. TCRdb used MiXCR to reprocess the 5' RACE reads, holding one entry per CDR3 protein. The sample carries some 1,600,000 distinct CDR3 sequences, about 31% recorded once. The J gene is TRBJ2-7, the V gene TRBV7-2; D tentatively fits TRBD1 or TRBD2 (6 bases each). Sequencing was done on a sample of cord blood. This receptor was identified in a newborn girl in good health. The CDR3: CASSWGAGLYF. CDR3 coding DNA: TGTGCCAGCAGCTGGGGGGCCGGGCTGTACTTC.